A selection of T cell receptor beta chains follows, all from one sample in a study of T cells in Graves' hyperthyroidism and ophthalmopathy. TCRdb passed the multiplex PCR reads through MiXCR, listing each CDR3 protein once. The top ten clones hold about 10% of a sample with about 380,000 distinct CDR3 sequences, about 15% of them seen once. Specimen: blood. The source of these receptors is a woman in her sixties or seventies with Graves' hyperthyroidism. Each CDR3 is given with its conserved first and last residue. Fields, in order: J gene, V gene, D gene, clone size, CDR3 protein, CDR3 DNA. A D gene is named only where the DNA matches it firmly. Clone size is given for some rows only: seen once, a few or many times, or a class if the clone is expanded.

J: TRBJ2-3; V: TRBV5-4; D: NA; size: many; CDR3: CASSLDGRGLVTDTQYF; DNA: TGTGCCAGCAGCTTGGATGGCAGGGGCCTTGTCACAGATACGCAGTATTTT
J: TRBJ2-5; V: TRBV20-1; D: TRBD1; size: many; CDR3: CSARAGDRYQETQYF; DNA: TGCAGTGCTAGAGCCGGGGACAGATACCAAGAGACCCAGTACTTC
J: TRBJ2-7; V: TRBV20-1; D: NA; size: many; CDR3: CSARVLGLGDTTEEQYF; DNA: TGCAGTGCTAGAGTATTGGGTCTAGGGGACACTACTGAGGAGCAGTACTTC
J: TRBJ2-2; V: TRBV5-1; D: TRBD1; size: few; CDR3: CASRAGTGFSGELFF; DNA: TGCGCCAGCAGGGCCGGGACAGGGTTTTCCGGGGAGCTGTTTTTT
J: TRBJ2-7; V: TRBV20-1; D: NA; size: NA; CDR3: CSARGPGGRYEQYF; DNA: TGCAGTGCTAGAGGACCCGGGGGACGCTACGAGCAGTACTTC
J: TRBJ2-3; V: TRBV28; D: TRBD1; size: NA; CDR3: CASPPPTGGTDTQYF; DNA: TGTGCCAGCCCCCCTCCGACAGGGGGCACAGATACGCAGTATTTT
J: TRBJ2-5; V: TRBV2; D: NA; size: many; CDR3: CASRAGTVKETQYF; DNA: TGTGCCAGCCGGGCGGGGACAGTCAAAGAGACCCAGTACTTC
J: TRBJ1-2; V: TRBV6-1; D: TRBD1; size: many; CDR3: CASSYGQGQGYGYTF; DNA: TGTGCCAGCAGTTATGGACAGGGGCAGGGCTATGGCTACACCTTC
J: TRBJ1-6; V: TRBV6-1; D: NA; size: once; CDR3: CASSEDRVQVSPLHF; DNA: TGTGCCAGCAGTGAAGACAGGGTGCAGGTGTCACCCCTCCACTTT
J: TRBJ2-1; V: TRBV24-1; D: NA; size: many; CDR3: CATSDPRGEPNEQFF; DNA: TGTGCCACCAGTGACCCCCGCGGGGAGCCCAATGAGCAGTTCTTC
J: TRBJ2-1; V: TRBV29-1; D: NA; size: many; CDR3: CSVGQGGYNEQFF; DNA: TGCAGCGTTGGACAGGGAGGCTACAATGAGCAGTTCTTC
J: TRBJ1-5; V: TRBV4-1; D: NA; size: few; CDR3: CASSPSGGSNQPQHF; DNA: TGCGCCAGCAGCCCCTCGGGGGGCAGCAATCAGCCCCAGCATTTT
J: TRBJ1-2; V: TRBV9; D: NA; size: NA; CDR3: CASSVARQVQRGDYGYTF; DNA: TGTGCCAGCAGCGTAGCTCGACAGGTCCAGAGAGGGGACTATGGCTACACCTTC
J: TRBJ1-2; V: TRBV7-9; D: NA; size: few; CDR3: CASSSLQDPTPEGYTF; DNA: TGTGCCAGCAGCTCCCTGCAGGACCCAACTCCGGAGGGCTACACCTTC
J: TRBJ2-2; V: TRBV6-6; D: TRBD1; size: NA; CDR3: CASSYSEDRDRFF; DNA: TGTGCCAGCAGTTACTCGGAGGACAGGGACAGGTTTTTT
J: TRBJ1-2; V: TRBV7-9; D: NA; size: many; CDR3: CASSLLNRDGYGYTF; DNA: TGTGCCAGCAGCTTACTCAACCGGGACGGCTATGGCTACACCTTC
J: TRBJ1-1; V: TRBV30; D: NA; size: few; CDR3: CAWSPGPNTEAFF; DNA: TGTGCCTGGAGTCCGGGGCCGAACACTGAAGCTTTCTTT
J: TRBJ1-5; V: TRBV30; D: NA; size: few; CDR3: CAWSPEGNQPQHF; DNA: TGTGCCTGGAGTCCAGAAGGCAATCAGCCCCAGCATTTT
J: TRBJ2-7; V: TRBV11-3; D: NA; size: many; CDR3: CASSLEGRDNSYEQYF; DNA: TGTGCCAGCAGCTTAGAAGGTCGGGACAACTCCTACGAGCAGTACTTC
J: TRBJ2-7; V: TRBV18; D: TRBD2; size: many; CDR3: CASSPRLAGAPYEQYF; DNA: TGTGCCAGCTCACCAAGACTAGCGGGAGCCCCCTACGAGCAGTACTTC
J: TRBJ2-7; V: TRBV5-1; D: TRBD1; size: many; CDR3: CASSVTIPGQGVNEQYF; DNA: TGCGCCAGCAGCGTCACGATCCCTGGACAGGGGGTGAACGAGCAGTACTTC
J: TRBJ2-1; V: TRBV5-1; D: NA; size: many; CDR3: CASSPARGREQFF; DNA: TGCGCCAGCAGCCCAGCCCGAGGACGTGAGCAGTTCTTC
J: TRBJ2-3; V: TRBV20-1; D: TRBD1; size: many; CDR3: CSATDGQADTQYF; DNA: TGCAGTGCGACCGACGGACAGGCAGATACGCAGTATTTT
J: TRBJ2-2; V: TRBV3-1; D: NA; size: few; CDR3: CASSPIPGELFF; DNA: TGTGCCAGCAGCCCTATCCCCGGGGAGCTGTTTTTT
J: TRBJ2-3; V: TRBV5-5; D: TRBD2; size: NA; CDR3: CASSKGLAGEGSTDTQYF; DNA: TGTGCCAGCAGCAAGGGACTAGCGGGAGAAGGGAGCACAGATACGCAGTATTTT
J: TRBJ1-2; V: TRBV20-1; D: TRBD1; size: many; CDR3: CSATGQGSDNYGYTF; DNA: TGCAGTGCTACGGGACAGGGGTCAGATAACTATGGCTACACCTTC
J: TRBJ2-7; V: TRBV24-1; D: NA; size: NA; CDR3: CATSVPSSYEQYF; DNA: TGTGCCACCAGTGTGCCTAGCAGCTACGAGCAGTACTTC
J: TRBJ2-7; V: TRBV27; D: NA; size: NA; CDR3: CASSWGRGPYEQYF; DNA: TGTGCCAGCAGTTGGGGCAGGGGTCCCTACGAGCAGTACTTC
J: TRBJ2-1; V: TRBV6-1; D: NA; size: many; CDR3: CASRKGGFSSSYNEQFF; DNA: TGTGCCAGTCGCAAAGGGGGATTTTCGAGCTCCTACAATGAGCAGTTCTTC
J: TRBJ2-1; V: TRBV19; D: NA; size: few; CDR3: CASSKQESSYNEQFF; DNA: TGTGCCAGTAGTAAACAGGAGAGCTCCTACAATGAGCAGTTCTTC
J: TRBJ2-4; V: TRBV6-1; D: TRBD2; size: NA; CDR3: CASSEATSGGNIQYF; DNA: TGTGCCAGCAGTGAGGCGACTAGCGGGGGGAACATTCAGTACTTC
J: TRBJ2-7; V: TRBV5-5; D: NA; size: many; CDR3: CASSYGDGRSYEQYF; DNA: TGTGCCAGCAGCTATGGGGATGGACGCTCCTACGAGCAGTACTTC
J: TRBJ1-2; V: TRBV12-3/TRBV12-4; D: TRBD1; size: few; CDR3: CASSKGQGMRGHGYTF; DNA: TGTGCCAGCAGTAAAGGACAGGGAATGAGGGGACATGGCTACACCTTC
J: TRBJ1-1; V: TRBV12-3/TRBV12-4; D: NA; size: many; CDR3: CASSLVVGTHTEAFF; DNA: TGTGCCAGCAGTTTAGTTGTAGGTACGCACACTGAAGCTTTCTTT
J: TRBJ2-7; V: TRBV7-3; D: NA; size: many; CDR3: CASSLYPYEQYF; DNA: TGTGCCAGCAGCTTATACCCTTACGAGCAGTACTTC
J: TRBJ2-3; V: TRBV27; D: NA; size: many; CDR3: CASSPLLSGTDTQYF; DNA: TGTGCCAGCAGTCCCCTCCTCTCAGGCACAGATACGCAGTATTTT
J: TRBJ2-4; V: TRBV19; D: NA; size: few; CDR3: CASLGLSKNIQYF; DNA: TGTGCCAGTCTAGGGCTTTCCAAAAACATTCAGTACTTC
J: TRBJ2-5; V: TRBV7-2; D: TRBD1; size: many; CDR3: CASSSLGDRAETQYF; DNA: TGTGCCAGCAGCTCCCTAGGGGACAGGGCGGAGACCCAGTACTTC
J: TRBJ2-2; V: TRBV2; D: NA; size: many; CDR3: CASSVAANTGELFF; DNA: TGTGCCAGCAGTGTAGCGGCGAACACCGGGGAGCTGTTTTTT
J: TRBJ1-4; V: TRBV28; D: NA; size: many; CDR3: CASRRNRVPNEKLFF; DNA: TGTGCCAGCAGACGGAACAGGGTCCCTAATGAAAAACTGTTTTTT
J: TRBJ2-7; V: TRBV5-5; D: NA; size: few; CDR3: CASRWTGLRELEQYF; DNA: TGTGCCAGCAGGTGGACAGGTCTCCGGGAGCTCGAGCAGTACTTC
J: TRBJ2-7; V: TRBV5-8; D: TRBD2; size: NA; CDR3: CASSLVWGGGRAGGFVYEQYF; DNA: TGTGCCAGCAGCTTGGTATGGGGCGGCGGGAGGGCCGGTGGATTTGTCTACGAGCAGTACTTC
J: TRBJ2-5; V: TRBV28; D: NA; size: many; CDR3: CASSLRVPGGETQYF; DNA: TGTGCCAGCAGTTTAAGGGTCCCGGGTGGGGAGACCCAGTACTTC
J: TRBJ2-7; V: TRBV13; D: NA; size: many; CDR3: CASSLRTAAYEQYF; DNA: TGTGCCAGCAGCTTACGGACAGCAGCATACGAGCAGTACTTC
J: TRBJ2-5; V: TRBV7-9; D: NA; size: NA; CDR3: CASSQSAGPLQETQYF; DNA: TGTGCCAGCAGCCAATCGGCGGGACCTCTCCAAGAGACCCAGTACTTC
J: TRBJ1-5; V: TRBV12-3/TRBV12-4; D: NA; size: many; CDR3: CASSRGMGGNLGNQPQHF; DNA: TGTGCCAGCTCCCGTGGCATGGGGGGGAATTTAGGCAATCAGCCCCAGCATTTT
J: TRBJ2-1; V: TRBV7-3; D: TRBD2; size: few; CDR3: CASSLNGGRAYNEQFF; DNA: TGTGCCAGCAGCTTAAACGGCGGGAGGGCCTACAATGAGCAGTTCTTC
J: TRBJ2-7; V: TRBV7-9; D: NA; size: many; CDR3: CASSLRGAPYEQYF; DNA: TGTGCCAGCAGCTTGAGAGGGGCCCCCTACGAGCAGTACTTC
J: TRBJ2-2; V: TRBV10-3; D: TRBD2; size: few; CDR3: CAISKTPGLGDPGELFF; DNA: TGTGCCATCAGTAAGACACCGGGACTAGGGGATCCCGGGGAGCTGTTTTTT
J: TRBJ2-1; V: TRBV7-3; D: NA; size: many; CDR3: CASSPGGGLYNEQFF; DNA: TGTGCCAGCAGCCCTGGGGGGGGCTTATACAATGAGCAGTTCTTC
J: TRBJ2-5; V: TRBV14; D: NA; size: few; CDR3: CASSHGVTQYF; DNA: TGTGCCAGCAGCCACGGGGTGACCCAGTACTTC
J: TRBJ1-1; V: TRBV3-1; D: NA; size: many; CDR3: CASTLGAGTEAFF; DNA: TGTGCCAGCACCCTGGGGGCGGGGACTGAAGCTTTCTTT
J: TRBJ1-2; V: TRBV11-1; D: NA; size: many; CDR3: CASSGSREDYGYTF; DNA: TGTGCCAGCAGCGGGTCGAGGGAGGACTATGGCTACACCTTC
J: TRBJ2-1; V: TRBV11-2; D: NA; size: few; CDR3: CASRPGTLSYNEQFF; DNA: TGTGCCAGCCGACCCGGGACTCTCTCCTACAATGAGCAGTTCTTC
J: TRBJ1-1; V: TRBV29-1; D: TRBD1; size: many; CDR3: CSVVQGALNTEAFF; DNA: TGCAGCGTTGTGCAGGGGGCGTTGAACACTGAAGCTTTCTTT